Following are 19 T cell receptor beta chains from one sample sequenced in a study of T cell repertoires in cytomegalovirus infection. Their cognate antigens are unknown. TCRdb re-derived calls from the reads in MiXCR, one entry per CDR3 protein. The sample contains 310,000 or so distinct CDR3 sequences, approximately 25% of which appear only once. Sequences were derived from cultured PBMCs, sampled from culture after CMV antigen stimulation. These receptors were obtained from a human donor in good health (CMV status not recorded). Some clones in this sample may be carry-over from other donors' samples.

Notes on this clonotype: A read error is possible here, since a much larger clone lies one base away. The chain is built from TRBV7-2 and TRBJ2-2, with 10 bases fitting TRBD2. J lost 1 base, V lost 6 bases, and 2 bases had no gene match. Germline V gives CDR1 SGHTA, CDR2 FQGNSA. The CDR3 contains 15 residues. CDR3 in amino acids: CASRRTSGNTGELFF. The CDR3 region has the DNA TGTGCCAGCAGACGGACTAGCGGGAACACCGGGGAGCTGTTTTTT.

This clonotype has a handful of counts. The chain links TRBV27 to TRBJ1-2, with TRBD1 matching over 9 bases. The V gene end was trimmed by 4 bases and the J gene end by 7 bases; junction bases not matched to a gene: 16. Germline CDR1 reads MNHEY; CDR2 reads SMNVEV (reference sequence). This CDR3 is built from 17 residues. CDR3 DNA: TGTGCCAGCAGTTGGAGACAGGGGGTTTTCTCAATTCGTGGCTACACCTTC. It translates to CASSWRQGVFSIRGYTF.

The chain combines TRBV12-3 or TRBV12-4 with TRBJ2-7; D could derive from TRBD1 or TRBD2 (6 bases each). V lost 3 bases and J lost 0, with 21 bases in between. The CDR3 is 18 residues long. Here the CDR3 reads CASSFGGGGGGNSYEQYF. The CDR3 DNA reads TGTGCCAGCAGTTTCGGTGGGGGCGGAGGGGGGAACTCCTACGAGCAGTACTTC.

The gene calls are TRBV12-3 or TRBV12-4 and TRBJ1-2, with D hard to call. V lost 0 bases, J lost 4 bases, and 6 bases lay in between. The CDR3 consists of 13 residues. The CDR3 region is CASSLAGVYGYTF. In DNA, the CDR3 is TGTGCCAGCAGTTTAGCTGGTGTCTATGGCTACACCTTC.

This clonotype was seen more than once but under ten times. The chain couples TRBV13 to TRBJ2-7; 14 bases agree with TRBD2. CDR1 is PRHDT and CDR2 is FYEKMQ in the germline V gene (reference sequence). V trimming: 6 bases; J trimming: 5 bases; junction bases outside the gene matches: 6. The CDR3 covers 15 residues. The CDR3 here is CASRGLAGAFDEQYF. The DNA for the CDR3 is TGTGCCAGCAGGGGACTAGCGGGAGCCTTCGACGAGCAGTACTTC.

This clonotype was observed many times. This sequence joins TRBV7-2 and TRBJ1-5, with D unclear. Trimming took 5 bases from V and 8 from J, leaving 16 bases between them. The germline V gene encodes CDR1 SGHTA and CDR2 FQGNSA. The CDR3 has 14 amino acids. The CDR3 DNA reads as TGTGCCAGCAGCCGAATACACCCAGAGAAGCCCCAGCATTTT. Amino acid sequence: CASSRIHPEKPQHF.

This clonotype was observed a handful of times. The chain recombines TRBV14 with TRBJ2-7, with D possibly TRBD1 on 6 matching bases. Germline values: CDR1 SGHDN, CDR2 FVKESK. V lost 2 bases to trimming and J lost 2 bases, with 10 bases between them. The CDR3 extends over 14 amino acids. The CDR3 DNA reads TGTGCCAGCAGCCAACCCGACAGGCCCTACGAGCAGTACTTC. Translated, it gives CASSQPDRPYEQYF.

The gene calls are TRBV20-1 and TRBJ1-6; D is unclear. The CDR3 is made up of 13 amino acids. Germline-derived CDR1 and CDR2 are DFQATT and SNEGSKA (reference sequence). V lost 8 bases and J 6 bases, leaving 14 bases between the germline ends. The CDR3: CSSRPEANSPLHF. The DNA for the CDR3 is TGCAGTAGCCGTCCGGAGGCTAATTCACCCCTCCACTTT.

This clonotype has only a few counts. The V call is TRBV6-1, the J call TRBJ2-3; 8 bases fit TRBD1. The CDR3 contains 14 residues. In germline, CDR1 is MNHNS, CDR2 SASEGT. After removal of 4 bases from V and 6 bases from J, the junction contained 6 bases not matched to a gene. This chain's CDR3 is CASSVQDRDDTQYF. The CDR3 nucleotides read TGTGCCAGCAGTGTACAGGACAGGGACGATACGCAGTATTTT.

The rearrangement joins TRBV6-2 or TRBV6-3 to TRBJ2-7, with 9 nucleotides matching TRBD2. Trimming removed 2 bases from V and 2 bases from J; junction bases left unmatched: 4. Germline V gives CDR1 MNHEY, CDR2 SVGEGT. CDR3 length: 15 amino acids. CDR3 sequence (DNA): TGTGCCAGCAGTTACACAGCGGGAGGTACCTACGAGCAGTACGTC. Translated, it gives CASSYTAGGTYEQYV.

The chain joins TRBV6-2 or TRBV6-3 to TRBJ1-2; TRBD1 matches 8 bases. The J segment lost 5 bases and the V segment lost 5 bases, leaving 7 bases of the junction unmatched. CDR3 length: 14 residues. Germline V gene lookup returns CDR1 MNHEY and CDR2 SVGEGT. The CDR3 nucleotides read TGTGCCAGCAGTACCGGACAGGGCTCTTATGGCTACACCTTC. This gives the protein CASSTGQGSYGYTF.

The rearrangement uses TRBV4-1 and TRBJ2-5; 9 bases are shared with TRBD2. CDR3 length equals 18 residues. From germline, CDR1 is MGHRA and CDR2 YSYEKL. V was pared by 0 bases and J by 4 bases, with 12 bases of the junction left unmatched. DNA for the CDR3: TGCGCCAGCAGCCAAGAAGAGGTTAGACTAGCGGCAATAGAGACCCAGTACTTC. It specifies CASSQEEVRLAAIETQYF.

The chain's CDR3 is CANSAGSYEQYF. CDR3 sequence (DNA): TGTGCCAACAGTGCCGGAAGCTACGAGCAGTACTTC. The rearrangement joins TRBV7-9 to TRBJ2-7; D uncertain. The ends were cut back, 10 bases at V and 3 bases at J, with 13 bases in the middle. CDR3 length: 12 residues. Germline CDR1 SEHNR, CDR2 FQNEAQ (reference sequence).

The chain recombines TRBV20-1 with TRBJ1-5, with 10 positions matching TRBD1. The CDR3 is 15 residues long. V shed 6 bases and J 6 bases; nucleotides not matched to a gene: 11. Germline CDR1 reads DFQATT; CDR2 reads SNEGSKA (reference sequence). The CDR3 loop is CSAPTTGGRGQPQHF. CDR3 coding DNA: TGCAGTGCCCCCACGACAGGGGGCCGCGGTCAGCCCCAGCATTTT.

The chain recombines TRBV4-2 with TRBJ1-2, with D hard to call. This CDR3 spans 15 amino acids. V lost 0 bases to trimming and J lost 2 bases, with 10 bases between them. Germline-derived CDR1 and CDR2 are LGHNA and YNFKEQ. In DNA, the CDR3 is TGTGCCAGCAGCCAAGAACGCCGGCAGAACTATGGCTACACCTTC. It yields the protein CASSQERRQNYGYTF.

This clonotype was observed a handful of times. The chain employs TRBV27 and TRBJ1-4; D gene unclear. Germline V gives CDR1 MNHEY, CDR2 SMNVEV (reference sequence). The CDR3 runs to 11 residues. V shed 5 bases and J shed 4 bases, with 2 bases lying between them. The chain's CDR3 is CASSDNEKLFF. CDR3 coding DNA: TGTGCCAGCAGTGATAATGAAAAACTGTTTTTT.

This clonotype is a singleton in its sample. This chain connects TRBV20-1 to TRBJ2-7; 7 bases fit TRBD2. V dropped 4 bases and J dropped 3; count of bases not matched to a gene: 12. The CDR3 is made up of 15 amino acids. Per germline, CDR1 DFQATT and CDR2 SNEGSKA (reference sequence). CDR3 amino acids: CSANLDVASGYEQYF. The CDR3 DNA follows: TGCAGTGCTAACCTCGACGTGGCTAGCGGCTACGAGCAGTACTTC.

This rearrangement joins TRBV5-1 to TRBJ1-1, with D unresolved. Germline assignment: CDR1 SGHRS and CDR2 YFSETQ. V lost 7 bases, J lost 0 bases, and 13 bases lay in between. This CDR3 is 14 amino acids long. CDR3 amino acids: CASFGSGLNTEAFF. The CDR3 DNA reads TGCGCCAGCTTCGGGTCCGGGCTGAACACTGAAGCTTTCTTT.

This clonotype showed up just a few times. The rearrangement uses TRBV7-9 and TRBJ2-1, with TRBD2 identical over 13 bases. CDR1 is SEHNR and CDR2 is FQNEAQ in the germline V gene (reference sequence). This CDR3 contains 20 residues. V was clipped by 3 bases and J by 7 bases; unmatched bases: 18. CDR3 residues: CASSFSPGLAGSSSGNEQFF. CDR3 coding DNA: TGTGCCAGCAGCTTTTCCCCGGGACTAGCGGGATCCAGCAGTGGGAATGAGCAGTTCTTC.